Each of the 11 T cell receptor beta chains below was sequenced from the same sample in a study of blood T cell repertoires in COVID-19. Here immunoSEQ multiplex PCR was the method, and the copy in TCRdb shows in-frame clones only, minus some. The repertoire consists of over 250,000 clones, with around 90% occurring once and the leading ten covering about 3%. Sample: PBMCs or T cells enriched from blood (not recorded which). Receptor source: a woman aged 45-65 years who had recovered from COVID-19.

The chain links TRBV4-3 to TRBJ1-2, with 11 nucleotides matching TRBD1. Germline V gene lookup returns CDR1 LGHNA and CDR2 YSLEER. CDR3 length equals 19 residues. V was clipped by 4 bases and J by 3 bases; unmatched bases: 16. The CDR3 loop is CASSRMVGTGGLGYYGYTF. Written as DNA, the CDR3 is TGCGCCAGCAGCCGTATGGTCGGGACAGGGGGTCTCGGTTACTATGGCTACACCTTC.

The chain links TRBV30 to TRBJ1-3; D unclear. Germline V gene sequence: CDR1 GTSNPN, CDR2 SVGIG (reference sequence). CDR3 length equals 15 residues. The V end lost 2 bases, the J end lost 2 bases, and 13 bases lay between the germline ends. CDR3 bases: TGTGCCTGGAGTCCGCCCGACAAGACTGGAAACACCATATATTTT. Translating gives CAWSPPDKTGNTIYF.

The J gene is TRBJ1-2, the V gene TRBV27; D gene ambiguous. V dropped 0 bases and J dropped 1 base, with 3 bases sitting between them. This CDR3 region has 13 residues. Looked up from germline, CDR1 is MNHEY and CDR2 is SMNVEV (reference sequence). CDR3 DNA: TGTGCCAGCAGTTTATCGAGTAACTATGGCTACACCTTC. Translation gives CASSLSSNYGYTF.

This chain joins TRBV6-2 or TRBV6-3 and TRBJ2-1, with D possibly matching TRBD1 (6 bases). The CDR3 loop spans 19 amino acids. The V gene's germline CDR1 is MNHEY and CDR2 SVGEGT. Trimming removed 2 bases at V and 4 bases at J, with 24 bases between. The CDR3 DNA follows: TGTGCCAGCAGTTACCCGAGACAAAAGGACAGCACACTATACAATGAGCAGTTCTTC. Protein product: CASSYPRQKDSTLYNEQFF.

Written as DNA, the CDR3 is TGTGCCAGCAGCTCCCCGGGACAGACGTACAATGAGCAGTTCTTC. Amino acid sequence: CASSSPGQTYNEQFF. The V call is TRBV5-4, the J call TRBJ2-1, with 7 bases aligning to TRBD1. Germline V gene sequence: CDR1 SGHNT, CDR2 YYREEE (reference sequence). The CDR3 sequence is 15 residues long. Unmatched junction bases numbered 7, after V lost 3 bases and J lost 4 bases.

The chain joins TRBV10-2 to TRBJ2-3; the match to TRBD2 covers 9 bases. Germline loops: CDR1 WSHSY, CDR2 SAAADI. Trimming at V came to 6 bases and at J to 1 base, leaving 2 bases not matched to a gene. The CDR3 extends over 14 amino acids. The CDR3: CASRRTSGTDTQYF. The CDR3 DNA is TGCGCCAGCAGAAGGACTAGCGGCACAGATACGCAGTATTTT.

The V gene is TRBV28, the J gene TRBJ2-1; TRBD2 is a possible D gene (5 bases). The CDR3 runs 14 residues. In germline, CDR1 is MDHEN, CDR2 SYDVKM. Deletions cut 6 bases from V and 0 bases from J, with 9 bases between. CDR3 residues: CASRDYSSYNEQFF. CDR3 bases: TGTGCCAGCAGAGACTATTCCTCCTACAATGAGCAGTTCTTC.

V and J are TRBV5-8 and TRBJ1-1, with D possibly TRBD1 on 5 matching bases. CDR1 and CDR2 from the germline V gene are SGHTS and YDEGEE. The CDR3 consists of 13 residues. Trimming took off 5 bases at V and 1 base at J, with 9 bases between the two ends. CDR3 in amino acids: CASRLTENTEAFF. DNA of the CDR3: TGTGCCAGCAGATTGACAGAGAACACTGAAGCTTTCTTT.

V and J are TRBV9 and TRBJ2-7; D unclear. This CDR3 is built from 14 residues. Per germline, CDR1 SGDLS and CDR2 YYNGEE. V was cut by 4 bases and J by 2 bases, with 13 bases left in between. The CDR3 sequence: CASSRVPKAYEQYF. The CDR3 DNA sequence: TGTGCCAGCAGCCGGGTTCCTAAAGCCTACGAGCAGTACTTC. Full variable domain (missing parts from reference TRBV9 and TRBJ2-7): DSGVTQTPKHLITATGQRVTLRCSPRSGDLSVYWYQQSLDQGLQFLIQYYNGEERAKGNILERFSAQQFPDLHSELNLSSLELGDSALYFCASSRVPKAYEQYFGPGTRLTVT.

J is TRBJ1-4 and V is TRBV7-2; TRBD1 might be the D (6 bases). The ends were cut back, 0 bases at V and 8 bases at J, with 13 bases in the middle. CDR1 SGHTA and CDR2 FQGNSA come from the germline V gene. The CDR3 length is 15 residues. CDR3 nucleotide sequence: TGTGCCAGCAGCTTAGCGCGGGGGGCCGCGGAAAAACTGTTTTTT. It specifies CASSLARGAAEKLFF. Full variable domain (rest looked up from reference TRBV7-2 and TRBJ1-4): GAGVSQSPSNKVTEKGKDVELRCDPISGHTALYWYRQSLGQGLEFLIYFQGNSAPDKSGLPSDRFSAERTGGSVSTLTIQRTQQEDSAVYLCASSLARGAAEKLFFGSGTQLSVL.

The chain employs TRBV5-1 and TRBJ2-1; possibly TRBD1 for D (7 bases). From germline, CDR1 is SGHRS and CDR2 YFSETQ. V dropped 5 bases and J dropped 10 bases, with 10 bases sitting between them. CDR3 size: 11 residues. Here the CDR3 DNA reads TGCGCCAGCAGTCCAGGGGGGGAGCAGTTCTTC. It encodes CASSPGGEQFF.